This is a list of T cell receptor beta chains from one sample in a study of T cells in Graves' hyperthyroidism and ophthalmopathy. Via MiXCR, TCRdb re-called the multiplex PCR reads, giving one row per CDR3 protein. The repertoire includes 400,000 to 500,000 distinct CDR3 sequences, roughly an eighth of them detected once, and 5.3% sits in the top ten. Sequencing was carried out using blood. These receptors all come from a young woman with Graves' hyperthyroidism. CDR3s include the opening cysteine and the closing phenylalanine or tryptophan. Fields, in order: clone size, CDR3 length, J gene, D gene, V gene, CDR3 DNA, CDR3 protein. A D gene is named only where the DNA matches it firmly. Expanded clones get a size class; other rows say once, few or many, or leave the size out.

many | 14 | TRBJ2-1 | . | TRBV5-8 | TGTGCCAGCAGCCCTACCGGTTTCTACAATGAGCAGTTCTTC | CASSPTGFYNEQFF
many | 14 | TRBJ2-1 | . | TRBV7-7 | TGTGCTAGCAGCTTGGGGACATCGAACAATGAGCAGTTCTTC | CASSLGTSNNEQFF
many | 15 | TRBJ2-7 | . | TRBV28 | TGTGCCAGCAGTCCTGTGCCGGGAGATCGGGGCGAGCAGTACTTC | CASSPVPGDRGEQYF
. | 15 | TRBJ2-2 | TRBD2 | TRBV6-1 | TGTGCCAGCAGGGGGGAACGACTAGCCCCCGGGGAGCTGTTTTTT | CASRGERLAPGELFF
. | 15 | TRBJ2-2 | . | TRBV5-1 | TGCGCCAGCACGTCGACTGGTGCTAACACCGGGGAGCTGTTTTTT | CASTSTGANTGELFF
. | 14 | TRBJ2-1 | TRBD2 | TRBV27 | TGTGCCAGCACCGCGGGGGAGTCCTACAATGAGCAGTTCTTC | CASTAGESYNEQFF
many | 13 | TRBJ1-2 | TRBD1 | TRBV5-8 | TGTGCCAGCAGCCATCGACAGGGTAATGGCTACACCTTC | CASSHRQGNGYTF
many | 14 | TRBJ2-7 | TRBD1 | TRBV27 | TGTGCCAGCAGAGTGACAGGGGATTTCTACGAGCAGTACTTC | CASRVTGDFYEQYF
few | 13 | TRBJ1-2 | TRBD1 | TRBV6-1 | TGTGCCAGCAGTGGAGTAGGGGGCGGTGGCTACACCTTC | CASSGVGGGGYTF
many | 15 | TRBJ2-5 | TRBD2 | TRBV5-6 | TGTGCCAGCAGATGGAGCGGGAGGGTTCAAGAGACCCAGTACTTC | CASRWSGRVQETQYF
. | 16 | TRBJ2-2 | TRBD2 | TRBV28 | TGTGCCAGCAGTTTATCGCAGGGAGGGCCTGTCGGGGAGCTGTTTTTT | CASSLSQGGPVGELFF
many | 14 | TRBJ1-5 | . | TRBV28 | TGTGCCAGCAGGCCGGGACGGATCAATCAGCCCCAGCATTTT | CASRPGRINQPQHF
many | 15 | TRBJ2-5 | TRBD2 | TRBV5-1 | TGCGCCAGCAGCTTCACTAGCGGGAGTGTAGAGACCCAGTACTTC | CASSFTSGSVETQYF
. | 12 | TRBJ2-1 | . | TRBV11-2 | TGTGCCAGCCGAGTCGGGGACAATGAGCAGTTCTTC | CASRVGDNEQFF
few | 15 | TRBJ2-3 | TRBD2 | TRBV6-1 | TGTGCCAGCAGAATAGCGGGAGGGCCGGCAGATACGCAGTATTTT | CASRIAGGPADTQYF
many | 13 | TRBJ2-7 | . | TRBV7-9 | TGTGCCAGCAGCCCCCCCCAATCCTACGAGCAGTACTTC | CASSPPQSYEQYF
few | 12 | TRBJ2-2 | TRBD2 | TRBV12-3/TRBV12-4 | TGTGCCAGCAGTTATGACAGCGGGAAGCTGTTTTTT | CASSYDSGKLFF
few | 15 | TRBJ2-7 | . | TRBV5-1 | TGCGCCAGCAGCTTGACCCCGGGGATCTCCTACGAGCAGTACTTC | CASSLTPGISYEQYF
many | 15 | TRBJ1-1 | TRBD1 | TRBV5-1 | TGCGCCAGCAGCTTGTGGACAGGGGGCTTGGCTGAAGCTTTCTTT | CASSLWTGGLAEAFF
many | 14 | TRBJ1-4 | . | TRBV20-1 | TGCAGTGCTACTACAGCCGCAACTAATGAAAAACTGTTTTTT | CSATTAATNEKLFF
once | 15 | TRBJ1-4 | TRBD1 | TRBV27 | TGTGCCAGCAGTGGCTCCGGGACAGGGGGTGAAAAACTGTTTTTT | CASSGSGTGGEKLFF
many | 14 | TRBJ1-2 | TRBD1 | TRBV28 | TGTGCCAGCAGACCGACAGGGGGTGGCTATGGCTACACCTTC | CASRPTGGGYGYTF
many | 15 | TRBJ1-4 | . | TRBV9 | TGTGCCAGCAGCGTAGCGGGGACGGAAAATGAAAAACTGTTTTTT | CASSVAGTENEKLFF
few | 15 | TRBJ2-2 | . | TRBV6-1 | TGTGCCAGCAGCCCATTTAGGGGAGACACCGGGGAGCTGTTTTTT | CASSPFRGDTGELFF
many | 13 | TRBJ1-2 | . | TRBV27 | TGTGCCAGCAGTCCAGTATTAATAGGTGGCTACACCTTC | CASSPVLIGGYTF
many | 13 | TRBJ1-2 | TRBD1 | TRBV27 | TGTGCCAGCAGTTTCCAACAGGGGTCTGGCTACACCTTC | CASSFQQGSGYTF
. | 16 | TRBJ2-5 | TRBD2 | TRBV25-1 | TGTGCCAGCAGTGAATTGGTGACTAGCGGACAAGAGACCCAGTACTTC | CASSELVTSGQETQYF
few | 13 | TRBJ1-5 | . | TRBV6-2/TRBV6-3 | TGTGCCGAGGGGGGCAGGGGCAATCAGCCCCAGCATTTT | CAEGGRGNQPQHF
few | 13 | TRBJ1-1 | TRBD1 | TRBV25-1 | TGTGCCAGCAGTGGGACAGGGAAGGGGTGGGCTTTCTTT | CASSGTGKGWAFF
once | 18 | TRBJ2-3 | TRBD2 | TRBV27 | TGTGCCAGCCTTAGACTAGCGGGAGGGCCTAGGACGACAGATACGCAGTATTTT | CASLRLAGGPRTTDTQYF
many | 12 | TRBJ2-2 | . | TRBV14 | TGTGCCAGCAGTCGGAACACCGGGGAGCTGTTTTTT | CASSRNTGELFF
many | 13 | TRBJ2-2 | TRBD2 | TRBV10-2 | TGCGCCAGCCTAGCGGAAAACACCGGGGAGCTGTTTTTT | CASLAENTGELFF
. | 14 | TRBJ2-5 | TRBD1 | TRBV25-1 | TGTGCCAGCAGTGATAGGACAGGGGTAGAGACCCAGTACTTC | CASSDRTGVETQYF
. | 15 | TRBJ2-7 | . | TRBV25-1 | TGTGCCAGCAGCGAGGGGTTTGGGGGGAGTGGGGAGCAGTACTTC | CASSEGFGGSGEQYF
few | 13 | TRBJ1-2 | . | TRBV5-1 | TGCGCCAGCAGCCAGAATCGGCACTATGGCTACACCTTC | CASSQNRHYGYTF
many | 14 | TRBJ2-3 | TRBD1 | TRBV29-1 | TGCAGCGTTGACCACAGGGGGCGGGATGATACGCAGTATTTT | CSVDHRGRDDTQYF
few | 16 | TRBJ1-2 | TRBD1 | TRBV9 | TGTGCCAGCAGCGTAGTAAGCACAGGGGCTAGCTATGGCTACACCTTC | CASSVVSTGASYGYTF
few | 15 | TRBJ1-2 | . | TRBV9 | TGTGCCAGCAGTGACGGAACCTCAAACGCTCATGGCTACACCTTC | CASSDGTSNAHGYTF
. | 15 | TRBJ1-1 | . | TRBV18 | TGTGTCAGCTCACCGGGCGGGACGCGGAACACTGAAGCTTTCTTT | CVSSPGGTRNTEAFF
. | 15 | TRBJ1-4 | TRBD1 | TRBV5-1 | TGCGCCAGCAGCCGGGACGGACAGGATAATGAAAAACTGTTTTTT | CASSRDGQDNEKLFF
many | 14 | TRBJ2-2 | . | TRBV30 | TGTGCCTGGAGAACGCAATCGAACACCGGGGAGCTGTTTTTT | CAWRTQSNTGELFF
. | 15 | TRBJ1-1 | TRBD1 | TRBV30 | TGTGCCTGGAGATCGGGACAGGCCATGAACACTGAAGCTTTCTTT | CAWRSGQAMNTEAFF
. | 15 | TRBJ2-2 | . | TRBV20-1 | TGCAGTGCTAGGCTTTTCGGGGGCGTCGCCGGGGAGCTGTTTTTT | CSARLFGGVAGELFF
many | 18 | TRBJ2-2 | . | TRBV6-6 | TGTGCCAGCAGTTACTCGATACCAGGGGCTCCGAACACCGGGGAGCTGTTTTTT | CASSYSIPGAPNTGELFF
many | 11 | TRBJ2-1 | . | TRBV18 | TGTGCCAGCTCTCAGGACAGCGAGCAGTTCTTC | CASSQDSEQFF
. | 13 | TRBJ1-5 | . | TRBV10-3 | TGTGCCATCAGTTCCGACTTCGGGCAGCCCCAGCATTTT | CAISSDFGQPQHF
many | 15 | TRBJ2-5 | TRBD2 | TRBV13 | TGTGCCAGCAGCTTTCAGCGGGAGCTGGCTGAGACCCAGTACTTC | CASSFQRELAETQYF
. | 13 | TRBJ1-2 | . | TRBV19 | TGTGCCAGTAGTATAGGGATAGCAGATGGCTACACCTTC | CASSIGIADGYTF
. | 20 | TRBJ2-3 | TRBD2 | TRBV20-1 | TGCAGTGCTAGAGACCGCAGGACCTACGGACTAGCGGGAGTCGGGGATACGCGGTATTTT | CSARDRRTYGLAGVGDTRYF
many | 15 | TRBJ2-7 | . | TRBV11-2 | TGTGCCAGCAGCTTAGTGTCGGAGGGGGTGGGCGAGCAGTACTTC | CASSLVSEGVGEQYF
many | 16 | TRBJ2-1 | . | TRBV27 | TGTGCCAGCAGTTCCCGAATTAGGCGGAGACTTAATGAGCAGTTCTTC | CASSSRIRRRLNEQFF
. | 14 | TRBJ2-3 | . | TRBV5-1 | TGCGCCAGCAGCTGGCAGGAGATCACAGATACGCAGTATTTT | CASSWQEITDTQYF
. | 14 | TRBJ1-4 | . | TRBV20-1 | TGCAGTGCTATACATAACAGGGTTAATGAAAAACTGTTTTTT | CSAIHNRVNEKLFF
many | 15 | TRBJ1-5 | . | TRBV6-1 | TGTGCCAGCAGTAGGGTAGTAAGTAGCAATCAGCCCCAGCATTTT | CASSRVVSSNQPQHF
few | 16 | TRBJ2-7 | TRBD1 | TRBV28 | TGTGCCAGCAGTTTCTACTCCCTGACAGGGGCGGAAGAGCAGTACTTC | CASSFYSLTGAEEQYF
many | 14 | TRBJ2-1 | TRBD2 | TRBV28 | TGTGCCAGCAGTTTTGGCAGCGGGAGTAATGAGCAGTTCTTC | CASSFGSGSNEQFF
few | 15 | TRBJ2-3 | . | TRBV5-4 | TGTGCCAGCAGCTTGGACCCGGGAGAGTGGTACACGCAGTATTTT | CASSLDPGEWYTQYF
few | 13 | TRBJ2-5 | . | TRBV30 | TGTGCCTGGAGTGGGCTGTCCCAAGAGACCCAGTACTTC | CAWSGLSQETQYF
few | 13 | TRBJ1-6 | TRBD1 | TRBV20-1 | TGCAGTGCTGGCCGGGACAGCGATTCACCCCCCCACTTT | CSAGRDSDSPPHF